This T cell receptor (beta chain) emerged from a study of blood T cell repertoires in COVID-19. In the study's own analysis: Reference gene primer amplification gave estimated nucleated cell counts. The protocol was immunoSEQ multiplex PCR, while the TCRdb copy is restricted to in-frame clones and leaves out a portion. V and J calls and clone size follow that table, whereas D and trimming were derived from the DNA. The repertoire holds approximately 5,800 clones, around 84% seen once, with approximately 13% in the top ten. CDR1 is SEHNR and CDR2 is FQNEAQ in the germline V gene (reference sequence). The CDR3 sequence is 17 residues long. The ends were cut back, 4 bases at V and 5 bases at J, with 23 bases in the middle.

This chain uses TRBV7-9 with TRBJ1-2; possibly TRBD1 for D (6 bases). Material for sequencing was peripheral blood. This receptor was obtained from a human donor with active COVID-19. The donor label of this sample is uncertain. The CDR3 sequence: CASSSTNTGQRGYGYTF. CDR3 in DNA: TGTGCCAGCAGCTCGACTAACACAGGGCAGCGGGGGTATGGCTACACCTTC.